The sequence of this TCR beta chain was determined in a study of blood T cell repertoires in COVID-19 (dated by TCRdb to the early 2020s). Describing the broader study: The collaborator samples originated in the United States, Italy and Spain and spanned the acute and convalescent phases of COVID-19. The material from the prospective study consisted of cDNA or gDNA derived from T cells, B-cell-depleted T cells, or PBMCs. Subjects who had been exposed to COVID-19, were actively infected with it, or had recovered from it provided the deeply sampled blood TCRbeta repertoires that made up the dataset. A freely available public database, intended as a resource for researchers studying the immune response to SARS-CoV-2, is where the repertoires were released. Samples were obtained from the ongoing ImmuneRACE study (first 160 participants) and from roughly 1,300 subjects provided by 6 global collaborators. A de-identified subject ID, COVID-19 status, age in years and sex were almost always included in the sample metadata. Where available, HLA class I and class II types were obtained from metadata supplied by the sample provider rather than from assay-based typing. Study-wide findings and limitations: The quantity of clinical and demographic metadata differed by source and by participant and was supplied without curation.

Each collaborating institution followed its own protocols to collect whole blood in K2EDTA tubes. For TCRbeta analysis, collaborators shipped samples as frozen whole blood, isolated PBMCs, or DNA extracted from either of those sample types. Trimming accounts for 3 bases at V and 7 bases at J, while the number of junction bases matched to no gene is 10. Looking up the germline V gene yields CDR1 SGHVS and CDR2 FNYEAQ. The CDR3, cysteine through phenylalanine, is 16 amino acids long. Only CDR3 DNA remains: 48 bases, in frame from the first base. As concerns this clone: Its recognized antigen is unknown. The input lacks base qualities; no much larger clone sits a single base away.

The immunoSEQ Assay, a bias-controlled multiplex PCR, was used to amplify TCRbeta CDR3 regions from genomic DNA. The authors' analysis ran thus. Nucleated cell counts per sample were estimated from amplification of reference gene primers within the assay. Sequence reads were collapsed and filtered to measure the absolute abundance of every unique TCRbeta CDR3 rearrangement. For each sample, productive Simpson clonality was calculated as the square root of Simpson's diversity index over productive rearrangements. Here the immuneACCESS table is served through TCRdb, limited to in-frame sequences with V and J called. Missing clones are a known gap in these copies; in checked studies unresolved V genes cover under half, and the rest lacks a known reason. Clone size and V and J calls were adopted from that table, with D and trimming inferred from the DNA. Recorded for this sample are about 200,000 clones; 80% of them occurred a single time. The ten biggest clones cover 5.5% to 7% of the sample.

The chain links TRBV7-6 with TRBJ2-2, with TRBD1 identical over 8 junction bases. Material: peripheral blood. The sequence derives from a woman between 70 and 85 years old with acute or convalescent COVID-19. At the DNA level, the sequence is TGTGCCAGCAGCTTTAGTCCAGGGGGCTTGATCGGGGAGCTGTTTTTT. This yields the protein CASSFSPGGLIGELFF. Reference TRBV7-6 and TRBJ2-2 proteins supply the regions before and after the CDR3; the full variable domain is: GAGVSQSPRYKVTKRGQDVALRCDPISGHVSLYWYRQALGQGPEFLTYFNYEAQQDKSGLPNDRFSAERPEGSISTLTIQRTEQRDSAMYRCASSFSPGGLIGELFFGEGSRLTVL.